This TCR beta chain emerged from a study of blood T cell repertoires in COVID-19. Study summary: Samples came from the United States, Italy and Spain, spanning acute and convalescent COVID-19.

V gave up 6 bases and J gave up 4 bases; unmatched junction bases: 18. The CDR3 consists of 18 residues. CDR1 is MDHEN, CDR2 SYDVKM, per germline. Recovery among Cohort 3 donors was established by two negative PCRs, clearance, or symptom resolution. Sequencing was performed with immunoSEQ multiplex PCR; in TCRdb, only in-frame clones are kept and a portion is missing. This sample has about 270,000 clones, with less than 90% found just once. Input material: PBMCs or T cells enriched from blood (not recorded which). The chain is built from TRBV28 and TRBJ1-5; 7 positions match TRBD1. This clonotype originated in a woman aged 45-65 years who had recovered from COVID-19. This chain's CDR3 is CASSFGGSRDRKNQPQHF. The CDR3 nucleotides are TGTGCCAGCAGCTTCGGGGGATCCCGGGACAGAAAAAATCAGCCCCAGCATTTT.